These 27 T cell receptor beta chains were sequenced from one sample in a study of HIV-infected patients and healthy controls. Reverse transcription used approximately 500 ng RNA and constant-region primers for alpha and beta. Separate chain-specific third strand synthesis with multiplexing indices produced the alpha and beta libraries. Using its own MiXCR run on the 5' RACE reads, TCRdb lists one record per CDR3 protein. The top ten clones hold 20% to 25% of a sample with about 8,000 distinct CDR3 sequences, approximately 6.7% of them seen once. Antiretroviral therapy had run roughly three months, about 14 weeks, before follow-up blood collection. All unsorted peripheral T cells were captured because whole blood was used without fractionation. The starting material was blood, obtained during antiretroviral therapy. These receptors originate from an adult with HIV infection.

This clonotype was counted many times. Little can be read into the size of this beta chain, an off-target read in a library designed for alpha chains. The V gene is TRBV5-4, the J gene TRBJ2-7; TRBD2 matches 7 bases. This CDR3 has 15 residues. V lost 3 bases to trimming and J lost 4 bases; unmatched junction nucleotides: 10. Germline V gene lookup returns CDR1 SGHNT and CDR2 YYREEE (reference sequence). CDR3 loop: CASSSGEGLGYEQYF. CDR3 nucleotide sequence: TGTGCCAGCAGCTCCGGGGAGGGCCTCGGATACGAGCAGTACTTC. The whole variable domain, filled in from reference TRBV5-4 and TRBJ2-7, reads ETGVTQSPTHLIKTRGQQVTLRCSSQSGHNTVSWYQQALGQGPQFIFQYYREEENGRGNFPPRFSGLQFPNYSSELNVNALELDDSALYLCASSSGEGLGYEQYFGPGTRLTVT.

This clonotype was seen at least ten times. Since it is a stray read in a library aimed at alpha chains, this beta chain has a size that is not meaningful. The CDR3 sequence: CASSQSSNQPQHF. The CDR3 coding sequence is TGTGCCAGCAGCCAGTCTAGCAATCAGCCCCAGCATTTT. The rearrangement links TRBV6-5 to TRBJ1-5; D is uncertain. Trimming took off 6 bases at V and 0 bases at J, with 6 bases between the two ends. CDR1 and CDR2 from the germline V gene are MNHEY and SVGAGI. The CDR3 is made up of 13 amino acids.

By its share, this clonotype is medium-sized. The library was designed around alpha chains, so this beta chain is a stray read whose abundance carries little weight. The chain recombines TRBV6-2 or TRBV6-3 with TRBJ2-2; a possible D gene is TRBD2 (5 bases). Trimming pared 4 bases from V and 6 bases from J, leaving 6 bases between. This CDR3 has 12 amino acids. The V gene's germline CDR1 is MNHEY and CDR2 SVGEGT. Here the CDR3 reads CASSFSAGELFF. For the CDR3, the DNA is TGTGCCAGCAGTTTTAGCGCCGGGGAGCTGTTTTTT.

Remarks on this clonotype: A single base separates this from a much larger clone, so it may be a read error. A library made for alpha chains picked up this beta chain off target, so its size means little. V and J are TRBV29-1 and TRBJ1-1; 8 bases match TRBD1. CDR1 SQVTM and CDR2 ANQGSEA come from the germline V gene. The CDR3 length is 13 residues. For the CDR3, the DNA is TGCAGCATTGAACAGGGGGTGGACACTGAAGCTTTCTTT. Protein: CSIEQGVDTEAFF.

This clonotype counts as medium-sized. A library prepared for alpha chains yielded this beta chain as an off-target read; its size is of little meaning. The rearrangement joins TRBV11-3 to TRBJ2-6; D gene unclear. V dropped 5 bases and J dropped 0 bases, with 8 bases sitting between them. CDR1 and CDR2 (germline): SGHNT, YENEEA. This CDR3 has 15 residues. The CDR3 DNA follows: TGTGCCAGCAGCCCCGAAAGCTCTGGGGCCAACGTCCTGACTTTC. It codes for CASSPESSGANVLTF.

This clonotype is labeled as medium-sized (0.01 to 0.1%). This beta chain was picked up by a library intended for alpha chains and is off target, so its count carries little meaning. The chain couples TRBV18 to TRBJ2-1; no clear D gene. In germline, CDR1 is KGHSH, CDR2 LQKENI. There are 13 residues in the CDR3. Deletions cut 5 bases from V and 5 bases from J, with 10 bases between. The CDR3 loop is CASSSGPHNEQFF. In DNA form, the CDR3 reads TGTGCCAGCTCATCCGGCCCCCACAATGAGCAGTTCTTC.

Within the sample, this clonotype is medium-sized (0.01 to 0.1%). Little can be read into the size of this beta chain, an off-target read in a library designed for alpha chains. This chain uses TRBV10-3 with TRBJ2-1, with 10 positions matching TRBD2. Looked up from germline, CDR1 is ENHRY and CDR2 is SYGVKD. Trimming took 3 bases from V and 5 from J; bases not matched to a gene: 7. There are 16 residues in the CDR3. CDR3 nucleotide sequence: TGTGCCATCAGTGACCCCGGGACTAGCGCTGACAATGAGCAGTTCTTC. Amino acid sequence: CAISDPGTSADNEQFF.

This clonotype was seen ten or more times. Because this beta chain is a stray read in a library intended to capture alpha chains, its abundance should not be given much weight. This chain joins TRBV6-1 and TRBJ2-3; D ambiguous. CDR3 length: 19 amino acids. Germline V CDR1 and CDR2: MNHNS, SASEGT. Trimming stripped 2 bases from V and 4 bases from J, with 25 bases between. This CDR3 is CASSERPVSVPISSDTQYF. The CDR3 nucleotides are TGTGCCAGCAGTGAAAGGCCCGTTTCTGTACCTATCTCGTCAGATACGCAGTATTTT.

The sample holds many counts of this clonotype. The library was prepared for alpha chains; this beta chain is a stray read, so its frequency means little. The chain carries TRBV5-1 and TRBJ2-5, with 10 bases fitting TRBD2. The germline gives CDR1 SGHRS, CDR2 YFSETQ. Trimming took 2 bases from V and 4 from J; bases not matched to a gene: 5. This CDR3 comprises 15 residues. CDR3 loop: CASSFPSGGSETQYF. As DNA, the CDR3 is TGCGCCAGCAGCTTTCCTAGCGGGGGTTCAGAGACCCAGTACTTC.

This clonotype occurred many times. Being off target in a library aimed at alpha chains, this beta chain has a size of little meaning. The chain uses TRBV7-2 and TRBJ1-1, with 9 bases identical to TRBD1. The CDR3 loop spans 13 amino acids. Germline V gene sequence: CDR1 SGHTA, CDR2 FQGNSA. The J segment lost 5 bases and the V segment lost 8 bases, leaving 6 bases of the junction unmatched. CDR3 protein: CASRRTGATEAFF. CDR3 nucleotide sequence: TGTGCCAGCCGACGGACAGGGGCGACTGAAGCTTTCTTT. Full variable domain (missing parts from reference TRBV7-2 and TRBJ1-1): GAGVSQSPSNKVTEKGKDVELRCDPISGHTALYWYRQSLGQGLEFLIYFQGNSAPDKSGLPSDRFSAERTGGSVSTLTIQRTQQEDSAVYLCASRRTGATEAFFGQGTRLTVV.

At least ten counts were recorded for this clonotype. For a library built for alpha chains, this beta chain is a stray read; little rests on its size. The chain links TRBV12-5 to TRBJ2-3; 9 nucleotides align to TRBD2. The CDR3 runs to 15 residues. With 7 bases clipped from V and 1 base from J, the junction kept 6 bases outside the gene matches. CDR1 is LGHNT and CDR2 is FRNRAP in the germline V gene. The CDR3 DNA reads TGTGCTAGTGTTATATGGACTAGCGGCACAGATACGCAGTATTTT. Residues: CASVIWTSGTDTQYF.

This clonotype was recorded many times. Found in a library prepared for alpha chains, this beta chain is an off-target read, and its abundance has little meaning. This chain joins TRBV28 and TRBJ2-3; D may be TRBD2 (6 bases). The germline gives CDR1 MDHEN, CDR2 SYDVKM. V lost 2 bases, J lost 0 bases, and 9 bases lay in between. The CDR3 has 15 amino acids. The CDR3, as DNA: TGTGCCAGCAGTTTAATCGCGGGAAGCACAGATACGCAGTATTTT. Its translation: CASSLIAGSTDTQYF. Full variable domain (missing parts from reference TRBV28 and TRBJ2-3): DVKVTQSSRYLVKRTGEKVFLECVQDMDHENMFWYRQDPGLGLRLIYFSYDVKMKEKGDIPEGYSVSREKKERFSLILESASTNQTSMYLCASSLIAGSTDTQYFGPGTRLTVL.

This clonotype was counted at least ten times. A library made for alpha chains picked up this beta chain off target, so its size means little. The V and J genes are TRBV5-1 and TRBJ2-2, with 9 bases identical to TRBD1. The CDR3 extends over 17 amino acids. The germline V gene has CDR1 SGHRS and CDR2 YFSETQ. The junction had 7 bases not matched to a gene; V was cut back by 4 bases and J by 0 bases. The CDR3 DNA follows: TGCGCCAGCAGCCCGGGACAGGGTTTCGCGAACACCGGGGAGCTGTTTTTT. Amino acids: CASSPGQGFANTGELFF. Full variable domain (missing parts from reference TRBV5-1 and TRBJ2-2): KAGVTQTPRYLIKTRGQQVTLSCSPISGHRSVSWYQQTPGQGLQFLFEYFSETQRNKGNFPGRFSGRQFSNSRSEMNVSTLELGDSALYLCASSPGQGFANTGELFFGEGSRLTVL.

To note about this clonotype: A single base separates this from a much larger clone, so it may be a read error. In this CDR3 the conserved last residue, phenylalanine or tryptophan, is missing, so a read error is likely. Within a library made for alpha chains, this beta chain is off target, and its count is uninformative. CDR3 sequence: CASSVPEQYY. CDR3 coding DNA: TGTGCCAGCAGCGTACCCGAGCAGTACTAC. V and J are TRBV9 and TRBJ2-7; D uncertain. V was clipped by 1 base and J by 6 bases, with 2 bases between them. CDR1 is SGDLS, CDR2 YYNGEE, per germline. This CDR3 comprises 10 residues.

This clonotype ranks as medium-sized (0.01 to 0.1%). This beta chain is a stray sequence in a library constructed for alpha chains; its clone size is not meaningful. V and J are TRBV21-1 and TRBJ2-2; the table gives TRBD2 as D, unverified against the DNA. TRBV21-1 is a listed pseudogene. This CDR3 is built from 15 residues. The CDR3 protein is CASRDRARETGELFF. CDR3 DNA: TGTGCCAGCAGGGACCGGGCTCGGGAGACCGGGGAGCTGTTTTTT.

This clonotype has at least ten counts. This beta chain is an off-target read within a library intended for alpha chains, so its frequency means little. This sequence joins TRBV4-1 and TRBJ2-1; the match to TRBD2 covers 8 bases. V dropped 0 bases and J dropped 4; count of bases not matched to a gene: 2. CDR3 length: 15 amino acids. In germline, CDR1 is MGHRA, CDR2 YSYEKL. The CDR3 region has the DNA TGCGCCAGCAGCCAAGAACTAGCGGAGTACAATGAGCAGTTCTTC. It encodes CASSQELAEYNEQFF.

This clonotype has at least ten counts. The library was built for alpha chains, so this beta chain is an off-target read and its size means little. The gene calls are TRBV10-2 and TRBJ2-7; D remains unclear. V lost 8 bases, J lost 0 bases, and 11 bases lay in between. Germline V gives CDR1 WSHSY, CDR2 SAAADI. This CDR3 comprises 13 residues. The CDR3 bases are TGCGCCAGCGGGTGGCTTAACTCCTACGAGCAGTACTTC. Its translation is CASGWLNSYEQYF.

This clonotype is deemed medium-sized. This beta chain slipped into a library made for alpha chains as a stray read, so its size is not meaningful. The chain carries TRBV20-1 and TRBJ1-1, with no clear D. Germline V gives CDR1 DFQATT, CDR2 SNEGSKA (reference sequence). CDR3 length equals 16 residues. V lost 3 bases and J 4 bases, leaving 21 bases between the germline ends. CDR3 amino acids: CSARDSNSPGGTEAFF. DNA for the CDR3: TGCAGTGCTAGGGATTCAAACTCACCGGGCGGCACTGAAGCTTTCTTT.

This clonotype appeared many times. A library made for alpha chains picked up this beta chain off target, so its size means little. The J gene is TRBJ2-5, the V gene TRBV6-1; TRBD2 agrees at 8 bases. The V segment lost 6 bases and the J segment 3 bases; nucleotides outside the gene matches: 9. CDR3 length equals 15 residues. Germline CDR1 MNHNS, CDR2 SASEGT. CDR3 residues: CASRPGGGRKETQYF. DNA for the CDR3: TGTGCCAGCAGACCCGGGGGGGGGAGAAAAGAGACCCAGTACTTC.

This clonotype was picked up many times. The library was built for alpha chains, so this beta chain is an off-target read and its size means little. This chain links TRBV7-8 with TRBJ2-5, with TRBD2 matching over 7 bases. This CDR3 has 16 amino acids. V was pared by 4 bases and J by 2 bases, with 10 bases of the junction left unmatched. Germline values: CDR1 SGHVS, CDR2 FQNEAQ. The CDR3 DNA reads TGTGCCAGCAGCTGGGAAAGGACTAGTGCTCAAGAGACCCAGTACTTC. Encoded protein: CASSWERTSAQETQYF.

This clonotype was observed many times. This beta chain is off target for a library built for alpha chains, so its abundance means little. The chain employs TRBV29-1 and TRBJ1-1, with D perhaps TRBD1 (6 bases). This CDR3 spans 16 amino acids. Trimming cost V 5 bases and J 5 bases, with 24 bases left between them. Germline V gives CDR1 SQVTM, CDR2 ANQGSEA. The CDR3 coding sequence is TGCAGCGTTAAGCCTCTCACACAGGGTGGTAGGACTGAAGCTTTCTTT. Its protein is CSVKPLTQGGRTEAFF.

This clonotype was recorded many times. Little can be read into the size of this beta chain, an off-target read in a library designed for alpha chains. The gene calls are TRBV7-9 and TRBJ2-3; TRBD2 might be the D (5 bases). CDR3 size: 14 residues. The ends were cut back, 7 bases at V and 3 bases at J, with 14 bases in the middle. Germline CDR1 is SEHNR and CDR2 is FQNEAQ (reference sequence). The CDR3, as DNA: TGTGCCAGCACCTTTAGCGTTTTGACAGATACGCAGTATTTT. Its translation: CASTFSVLTDTQYF. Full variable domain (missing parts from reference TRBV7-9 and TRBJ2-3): DTGVSQNPRHKITKRGQNVTFRCDPISEHNRLYWYRQTLGQGPEFLTYFQNEAQLEKSRLLSDRFSAERPKGSFSTLEIQRTEQGDSAMYLCASTFSVLTDTQYFGPGTRLTVL.

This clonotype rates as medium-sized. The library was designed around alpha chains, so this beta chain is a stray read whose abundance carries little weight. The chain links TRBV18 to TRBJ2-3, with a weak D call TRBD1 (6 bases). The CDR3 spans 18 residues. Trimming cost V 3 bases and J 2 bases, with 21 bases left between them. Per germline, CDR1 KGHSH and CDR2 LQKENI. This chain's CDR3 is CASSPHPPRDKNTDTQYF. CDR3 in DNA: TGTGCCAGCTCACCGCACCCCCCCCGGGACAAGAACACAGATACGCAGTATTTT.

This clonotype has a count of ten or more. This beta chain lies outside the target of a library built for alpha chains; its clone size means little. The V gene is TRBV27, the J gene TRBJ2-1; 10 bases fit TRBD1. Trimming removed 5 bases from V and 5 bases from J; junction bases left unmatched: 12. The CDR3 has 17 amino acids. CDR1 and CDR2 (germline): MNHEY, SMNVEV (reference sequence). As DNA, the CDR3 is TGTGCCAGCAGTCCAACCCGTGACAGGGGGCGTGACAATGAGCAGTTCTTC. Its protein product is CASSPTRDRGRDNEQFF.

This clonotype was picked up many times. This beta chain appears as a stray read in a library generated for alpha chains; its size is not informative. The CDR3 loop is CASSLWVGTDPTDTQYF. DNA of the CDR3: TGTGCCAGCAGTTTATGGGTAGGGACGGACCCAACAGATACGCAGTATTTT. The rearrangement joins TRBV28 to TRBJ2-3; D assignment may be TRBD1 or TRBD2 (5 bases each). CDR1 is MDHEN, CDR2 SYDVKM, per germline. Trimming stripped 0 bases from V and 3 bases from J, with 16 bases between. The CDR3 spans 17 residues.

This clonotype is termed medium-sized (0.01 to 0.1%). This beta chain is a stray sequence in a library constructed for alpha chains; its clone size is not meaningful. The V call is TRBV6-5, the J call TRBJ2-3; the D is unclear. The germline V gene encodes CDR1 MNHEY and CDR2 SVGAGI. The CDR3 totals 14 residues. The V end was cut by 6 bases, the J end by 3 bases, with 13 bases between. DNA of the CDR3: TGTGCCAGCAGCCGGGTTTGGGCTACAGATACGCAGTATTTT. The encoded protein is CASSRVWATDTQYF.

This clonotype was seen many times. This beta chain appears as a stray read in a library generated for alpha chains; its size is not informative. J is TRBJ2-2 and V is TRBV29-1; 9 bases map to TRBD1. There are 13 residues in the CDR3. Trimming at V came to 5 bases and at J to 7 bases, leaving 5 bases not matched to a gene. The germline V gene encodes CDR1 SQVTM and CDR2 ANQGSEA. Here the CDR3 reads CSVLQGASGELFF. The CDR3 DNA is TGCAGCGTTCTACAGGGGGCTAGCGGGGAGCTGTTTTTT.